A single sample is the source of the 18 T cell receptor beta chains below, sequenced in a study of blood T cell repertoires in COVID-19. Only in-frame clones appear in the TCRdb table, and some are missing; sequencing was by immunoSEQ multiplex PCR. Among 170,000 or so clones listed, approximately 79% were seen once. Sequencing was done on a sample of peripheral blood. The receptors derive from a woman in her sixties or seventies with acute or convalescent COVID-19.

The chain joins TRBV6-1 to TRBJ2-7; D possibly corresponds to TRBD2 (5 bases). Trimming shortened V by 2 bases and J by 0 bases, and 11 bases separated the two germline ends. CDR3 length equals 15 residues. Germline V gives CDR1 MNHNS, CDR2 SASEGT. CDR3 amino acids: CASSEQGLVSYEQYF. The DNA of the CDR3 is TGTGCCAGCAGTGAACAAGGACTGGTCTCCTACGAGCAGTACTTC.

The J gene is TRBJ1-4, the V gene TRBV19; TRBD1 matches at 7 bases. The trim removed 6 bases at V and 10 bases at J, leaving 20 bases unmatched. The CDR3 has 17 amino acids. The germline V gene encodes CDR1 LNHDA and CDR2 SQIVND (reference sequence). This CDR3 is CASSPWGLGAQGGKLFF. CDR3 nucleotides: TGTGCCAGTAGCCCCTGGGGTCTGGGGGCCCAGGGGGGAAAACTGTTTTTT. The whole variable domain, filled in from reference TRBV19 and TRBJ1-4, reads DGGITQSPKYLFRKEGQNVTLSCEQNLNHDAMYWYRQDPGQGLRLIYYSQIVNDFQKGDIAEGYSVSREKKESFPLTVTSAQKNPTAFYLCASSPWGLGAQGGKLFFGSGTQLSVL.

The chain combines TRBV15 with TRBJ1-5; TRBD1 aligns across 7 bases. Germline V CDR1 and CDR2: LNHNV, YYDKDF (reference sequence). CDR3 length: 15 residues. J lost 3 bases, V lost 3 bases, and 5 bases had no gene match. The chain's CDR3 is CATSSGTGDNQPQHF. CDR3 nucleotides: TGTGCCACCAGCAGTGGTACAGGGGACAATCAGCCCCAGCATTTT.

V usage is TRBV6-5 and J usage is TRBJ2-4, with TRBD1 as a possible D gene (6 bases). This CDR3 comprises 15 residues. V lost 6 bases to trimming and J lost 7 bases, with 19 bases between them. Germline CDR1 MNHEY, CDR2 SVGAGI. As DNA, the CDR3 is TGTGCCAGCAGCCGGGATCGGTCAGGGGTCAACATTCAGTACTTC. Its translation is CASSRDRSGVNIQYF.

This clone was seen just once. V and J are TRBV7-2 and TRBJ1-5; D unresolved. CDR3 length: 16 residues. Germline V lookup: CDR1 SGHTA, CDR2 FQGNSA. Trimming took off 2 bases at V and 0 bases at J, with 11 bases between the two ends. The chain's CDR3 is CASSLIGGNSNQPQHF. As DNA, the CDR3 is TGTGCCAGCAGCTTAATCGGAGGGAATAGCAATCAGCCCCAGCATTTT.

The chain carries TRBV12-5 and TRBJ1-3; no clear D gene. CDR1 LGHNT and CDR2 FRNRAP come from the germline V gene. The CDR3 covers 13 residues. V gave up 7 bases and J gave up 9 bases, with 16 bases separating them. This CDR3 is CASENHAEGTIYF. The CDR3 nucleotides are TGTGCTAGTGAGAATCACGCCGAGGGCACCATATATTTT.

This chain connects TRBV19 to TRBJ1-5; weak D call: TRBD1 (5 bases). The CDR3 is 14 amino acids. Trimming stripped 7 bases from V and 3 bases from J, with 13 bases between. Germline CDR1 and CDR2: LNHDA and SQIVND (reference sequence). The CDR3 DNA reads as TGTGCCAGTAAATTAGGCAGGGACAATCAGCCCCAGCATTTT. Residues: CASKLGRDNQPQHF.

The sample holds a few counts of this clone. The chain links TRBV9 to TRBJ1-4; 7 positions match TRBD1. J lost 5 bases, V lost 2 bases, and 9 bases had no gene match. The CDR3 covers 16 residues. Germline loops: CDR1 SGDLS, CDR2 YYNGEE. The chain's CDR3 is CASSVDRDRGNEKLFF. DNA for the CDR3: TGTGCCAGCAGCGTGGACCGGGACAGAGGAAATGAAAAACTGTTTTTT.

The V and J genes are TRBV7-9 and TRBJ2-7; 8 positions agree with TRBD2. CDR3 size: 16 residues. Losses at the gene ends were 5 bases for V and 3 bases for J; bases not matched to a gene: 12. Germline V lookup: CDR1 SEHNR, CDR2 FQNEAQ (reference sequence). Written as DNA, the CDR3 is TGTGCCAGCAGCCCGAGGCGGAGCGGGAGCTACTACGAGCAGTACTTC. Its protein is CASSPRRSGSYYEQYF.

The rearrangement joins TRBV6-2 or TRBV6-3 to TRBJ1-1; 8 nucleotides line up with TRBD1. V dropped 2 bases and J dropped 4; count of bases not matched to a gene: 3. The CDR3 sequence is 14 residues long. The germline V gene has CDR1 MNHEY and CDR2 SVGEGT. The CDR3 coding sequence is TGTGCCAGCAGTTACCGGACAGGGACCACTGAAGCTTTCTTT. Amino acid sequence: CASSYRTGTTEAFF.

The CDR3 DNA reads as TGTGCCAGCAGCGTAAAGGGGGTTGGCGGGAGCTCCTACAATGAGCAGTTCTTC. Its protein product is CASSVKGVGGSSYNEQFF. This chain uses TRBV9 with TRBJ2-1; a weak D match, TRBD2 (7 bases). The CDR3 has 18 residues. The germline V gene encodes CDR1 SGDLS and CDR2 YYNGEE. V dropped 1 base and J dropped 0 bases, with 17 bases sitting between them.

The chain has TRBV6-5 and TRBJ2-3, with 9 bases identical to TRBD2. This CDR3 is built from 15 residues. Germline CDR1 MNHEY, CDR2 SVGAGI. The V and J ends lost 3 bases and 4 bases, in that order; junction bases with no gene match: 5. The CDR3 bases are TGTGCCAGCAGTTATGCGGGAGGGCCGCCAGATACGCAGTATTTT. Residues: CASSYAGGPPDTQYF.

The CDR3 nucleotides are TGTGCCTGGAGTAGAAGTAGGGGCCTGAACACCGGGGAGCTGTTTTTT. This encodes CAWSRSRGLNTGELFF. The V gene is TRBV30, the J gene TRBJ2-2; perhaps TRBD1 as D (5 bases). The CDR3 is 16 amino acids. V was cut by 2 bases and J by 1 base, with 14 bases left in between. Germline CDR1 GTSNPN, CDR2 SVGIG (reference sequence).

This sequence joins TRBV10-1 and TRBJ2-5; 8 bases fit TRBD1. The germline CDR1 and CDR2 sequences are WNHNN and SYGVQD (reference sequence). After removal of 0 bases from V and 7 bases from J, the junction contained 10 bases not matched to a gene. The length of the CDR3 is 16 residues. This CDR3 reads CASSESSRGLGGTQYF. DNA of the CDR3: TGCGCCAGCAGTGAGTCGTCCAGGGGGCTAGGTGGGACCCAGTACTTC.

Of note for this clone: The sample contains more than one DNA sequence encoding this CDR3. The chain is built from TRBV12-5 and TRBJ1-5, with a tentative D call TRBD1 (6 bases). CDR1 and CDR2 (germline): LGHNT, FRNRAP. This CDR3 spans 14 amino acids. V was cut by 6 bases and J by 5 bases, with 14 bases left in between. CDR3 protein: CASGTTGRDQPQHF. The CDR3 DNA reads TGTGCTAGTGGAACCACAGGGAGGGATCAGCCCCAGCATTTT.

CDR3 protein: CASSEWDRNYNEQFF. The CDR3 region has the DNA TGTGCCAGCAGTGAATGGGACAGGAACTACAATGAGCAGTTCTTC. The chain is built from TRBV25-1 and TRBJ2-1; TRBD1 agrees at 8 bases. The CDR3 consists of 15 residues. Per the germline V gene, CDR1 is MGHDK and CDR2 is SYGVNS. V was pared by 1 base and J by 3 bases, with 2 bases of the junction left unmatched.

The rearrangement joins TRBV11-2 to TRBJ2-7; perhaps TRBD2 as D (6 bases). The CDR3 has 15 amino acids. The V end was cut by 1 base, the J end by 0 bases, with 10 bases between. In germline, CDR1 is SGHAT, CDR2 FQNNGV. CDR3 DNA sequence: TGTGCCAGCAGCTTAGGATGGGACTCCTCCTACGAGCAGTACTTC. As protein: CASSLGWDSSYEQYF.

This clone was counted only a few times. The chain links TRBV15 to TRBJ2-1, with 9 nucleotides matching TRBD2. The CDR3 runs to 19 residues. Germline V gene lookup returns CDR1 LNHNV and CDR2 YYDKDF (reference sequence). Trimming at V came to 0 bases and at J to 7 bases, leaving 16 bases not matched to a gene. CDR3 sequence reads: CATSREIPLGGAGGNEQFF. CDR3 bases: TGTGCCACCAGCAGAGAAATCCCCCTGGGGGGAGCGGGAGGTAATGAGCAGTTCTTC. The full variable domain, completed using reference TRBV15 and TRBJ2-1, is DAMVIQNPRYQVTQFGKPVTLSCSQTLNHNVMYWYQQKSSQAPKLLFHYYDKDFNNEADTPDNFQSRRPNTSFCFLDIRSPGLGDTAMYLCATSREIPLGGAGGNEQFFGPGTRLTVL.